These 12 T cell receptor beta chains originate from one sample sequenced in a study of tumor and adjacent non-tumor tissue in lung cancer listed by TCRdb under 2018. The library relied on multiplex PCR. The instrument was an Illumina HiSeq 2500. TCRbeta libraries were constructed through three rounds of nested PCR with primers (Table S4) according to protocols adapted from ARM-PCR. TCRdb reworked the public reads: Q25 trimming with fastp, MiXCR clone assembly, productive beta chains retained. Each CDR3 protein gets just one entry, which takes the most common genes and DNA from the rows behind it. Within this sample are more than 120,000 distinct CDR3 sequences, with around two thirds of them counted one time only. The ten largest clonotypes hold about 20% of the sample. Bulk unsorted tissue served as the source for RNA extraction, and RNA quality was assessed using a NanoDrop ND-1000 and an Agilent 2100.

The sequenced material came from lung tumor tissue. The receptors originated from a man aged 60 to 69 with small cell lung cancer.

Turning to this clonotype: A much larger clone differs from this one at a single base, so this may be a read error. This rearrangement joins TRBV12-3 or TRBV12-4 to TRBJ2-1; D is uncertain. The CDR3 is made up of 15 amino acids. Deletions cut 6 bases from V and 8 bases from J, with 20 bases between. CDR3 DNA sequence: TGTGCCAGCAGACAGTCGGAACTCGCTGGAGATGAGCAGTTCTTC. It specifies CASRQSELAGDEQFF.

Many counts were recorded for this clonotype. The chain joins TRBV6-2 or TRBV6-3 to TRBJ2-1; 7 positions agree with TRBD2. Germline CDR1 is MNHEY and CDR2 is SVGEGT. CDR3 length equals 13 residues. After removal of 2 bases from V and 6 bases from J, the junction contained 1 base not matched to a gene. This chain's CDR3 is CASSYGGGNEQFF. DNA for the CDR3: TGTGCCAGCAGTTACGGGGGGGGCAATGAGCAGTTCTTC.

This clonotype showed up just a few times. This chain connects TRBV15 to TRBJ2-7, with 7 bases identical to TRBD2. The CDR3 covers 19 residues. Germline V CDR1 and CDR2: LNHNV, YYDKDF (reference sequence). V lost 0 bases, J lost 2 bases, and 16 bases stayed unmatched. This CDR3 is CATSRDLLRRAGVPYEQYF. CDR3 coding DNA: TGTGCCACCAGCAGAGATTTGTTAAGACGGGCGGGGGTACCCTACGAGCAGTACTTC.

Of note for this clonotype: No conserved phenylalanine or tryptophan is present at the end of the CDR3, so a read error is the likely explanation. Written as DNA, the CDR3 is TGTGTCACCTGGAGGGGGGAGACCCAGTACTCC. Protein: CVTWRGETQYS. The chain joins TRBV6-6 to TRBJ2-5; D may match TRBD1 or TRBD2 (6 bases each). Germline loops: CDR1 MNHNY, CDR2 SVGAGI (reference sequence). CDR3 size: 11 residues.

The chain recombines TRBV20-1 with TRBJ1-2; D call uncertain. This CDR3 contains 14 residues. V was pared by 0 bases and J by 7 bases, with 15 bases between. Germline V CDR1 and CDR2: DFQATT, SNEGSKA (reference sequence). Here the CDR3 reads CSARDRLFEGGYTF. The CDR3 bases are TGCAGTGCTAGAGACCGCCTATTTGAGGGTGGCTACACCTTC.

The chain employs TRBV30 and TRBJ2-5; D is unclear. The V gene lost 1 base and the J gene lost 5 bases, with 11 bases spanning the gap. The CDR3 has 13 amino acids. Germline CDR1 and CDR2: GTSNPN and SVGIG (reference sequence). In nucleotides, the CDR3 is TGTGCCTGGAGTGCGGGTATCGTGGAGACCCAGTACTTC. This encodes CAWSAGIVETQYF.

About this clonotype: The junction departs from germline at one end; a sequencing error may be responsible. The rearrangement links TRBV20-1 to TRBJ1-5; 7 bases fit TRBD1. The CDR3 is 13 amino acids. CDR1 and CDR2 from the germline V gene are DFQATT and SNEGSKA (reference sequence). The CDR3: CSTSHRGDQPKHF. CDR3 in DNA: TGCAGTACTAGTCACAGGGGAGATCAGCCCAAGCATTTT.

The chain is built from TRBV12-3 or TRBV12-4 and TRBJ1-5, with TRBD1 matching 9 bases. The CDR3 sequence is 17 residues long. With V trimmed by 6 bases and J by 0 bases, 9 bases remained unmatched. CDR3 loop: CASSGRTGAYSNQPQHF. In nucleotides, the CDR3 is TGTGCCAGCAGCGGCCGGACAGGGGCCTATAGCAATCAGCCCCAGCATTTT.

The CDR3 DNA reads TGTACCACCAGTCGCACTAGTTCCTACGAGCAGTACTTC. Its translation is CTTSRTSSYEQYF. This sequence joins TRBV11-2 and TRBJ2-7, with D possibly TRBD2 on 5 matching bases. This CDR3 spans 13 amino acids. Germline V gene lookup returns CDR1 SGHAT and CDR2 FQNNGV.

Note on this clonotype: The junction differs from germline at one of its ends, possibly a read error. This chain links TRBV6-1 with TRBJ2-2; tentative D call: TRBD2 (5 bases). CDR1 and CDR2 from the germline V gene are MNHNS and SASEGT. This CDR3 spans 14 amino acids. The CDR3 coding sequence is TGTGCTAGCAGTGAGGGCCCGAAGACCGGGGAGCTGTTTTTT. This sequence encodes CASSEGPKTGELFF.

Of note for this clonotype: One junction end disagrees with the germline gene, perhaps due to a read error. This chain connects TRBV6-5 to TRBJ2-7; D is tentatively TRBD1 or TRBD2 (5 bases each). This CDR3 has 13 residues. Germline V gene data show CDR1 as MNHEY and CDR2 as SVGAGI. The CDR3 nucleotides read TGTACCAGCACTAGGGGAACATCCTACGAGCAGTACTTC. The encoded protein is CTSTRGTSYEQYF.

This clonotype appeared many times. The genes are TRBV11-2 and TRBJ2-5; D uncertain. The CDR3 sequence is 13 residues long. Trimming shortened V by 0 bases and J by 3 bases, and 5 bases separated the two germline ends. CDR1 SGHAT and CDR2 FQNNGV come from the germline V gene. The DNA of the CDR3 is TGTGCCAGCAGCTTAGAGCCAGAAGAGACCCAGTACTTC. This translates into CASSLEPEETQYF.